The sequence of this TCR beta chain was determined in a study of OX40 agonist ivuxolimab in advanced cancers. The overall study: Earlier treatment with anti-PD-1, anti-PD-L1 or anti-CTLA-4 was permitted, and about 40% had received some. Study observations and caveats: Low normalized clonal expansion also occurred in some nonresponding patients.

Concerning this clone itself: Its antigen is unknown.

Trimming cost V 3 bases and J 4 bases, with 22 bases left between them. Per the germline V gene, CDR1 is SGDLS and CDR2 is YYNGEE. The CDR3 consists of 18 residues. With autoimmune disease history or systemic immunosuppression, patients were excluded. The data were produced by immunoSEQ multiplex PCR, yet TCRdb's version contains in-frame clones alone and is incomplete. The table lists tens of thousands of clones, 87% of them singletons. The receptor's source is an adult with an advanced solid tumor such as melanoma, head and neck, liver or kidney cancer. This specimen consisted of CD4+ or CD8+ T cells sorted from blood, obtained in a trial of the OX40 agonist ivuxolimab. V and J are TRBV9 and TRBJ2-2; perhaps D is TRBD1 or TRBD2 (6 bases each). The DNA for the CDR3 is TGTGCCAGCAGCGCCACAGGGTATAGCGGTCCCCGCACCGGGGAGCTGTTTTTT. This translates into CASSATGYSGPRTGELFF. The variable domain in full, completed from reference TRBV9 and TRBJ2-2, reads DSGVTQTPKHLITATGQRVTLRCSPRSGDLSVYWYQQSLDQGLQFLIQYYNGEERAKGNILERFSAQQFPDLHSELNLSSLELGDSALYFCASSATGYSGPRTGELFFGEGSRLTVL.